This T cell receptor beta chain was sequenced in a study of chemoradiotherapy in HPV16-positive cancers. Findings and caveats of the study: Better recurrence-free survival went with HPV-responsive T-cell expansion in HPV16-positive patients.

Repeated repertoire sampling spanned the course of chemoradiotherapy. Measured with immunoSEQ multiplex PCR; TCRdb has only the in-frame clones, and not every one. The table includes roughly 5,200 clones, around 69% detected once. This CDR3 region has 13 residues. Trimming stripped 1 base from V and 2 bases from J, with 9 bases between. CDR1 GTSNPN and CDR2 SVGIG come from the germline V gene (reference sequence). Turning to this clone: The antigen remains undetermined.

This sequence joins TRBV30 and TRBJ2-7, with TRBD1 as a possible D gene (6 bases). The material sequenced was tumor tissue, taken from a patient who underwent chemoradiotherapy. This receptor was obtained from a human donor with HPV-associated anogenital cancer. CDR3: CAWSARDTYEQYF. The DNA of the CDR3 is TGTGCCTGGAGTGCCCGGGACACCTACGAGCAGTACTTC.